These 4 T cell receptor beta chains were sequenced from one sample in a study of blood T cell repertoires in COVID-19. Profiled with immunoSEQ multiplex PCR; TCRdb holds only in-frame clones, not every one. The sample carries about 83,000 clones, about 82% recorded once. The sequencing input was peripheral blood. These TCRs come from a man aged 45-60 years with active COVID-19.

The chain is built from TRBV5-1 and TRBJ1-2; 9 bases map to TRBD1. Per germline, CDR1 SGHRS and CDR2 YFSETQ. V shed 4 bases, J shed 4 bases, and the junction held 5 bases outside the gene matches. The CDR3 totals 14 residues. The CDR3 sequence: CASSADRGAYGYTF. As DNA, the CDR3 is TGCGCCAGCAGCGCGGACAGGGGTGCCTATGGCTACACCTTC.

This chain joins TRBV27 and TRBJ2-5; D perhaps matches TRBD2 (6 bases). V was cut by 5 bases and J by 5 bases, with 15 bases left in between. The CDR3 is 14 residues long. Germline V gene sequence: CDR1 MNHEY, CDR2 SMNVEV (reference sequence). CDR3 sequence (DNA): TGTGCCAGCAGTCTGCGGGGCGTTGGGGAGACCCAGTACTTC. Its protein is CASSLRGVGETQYF.

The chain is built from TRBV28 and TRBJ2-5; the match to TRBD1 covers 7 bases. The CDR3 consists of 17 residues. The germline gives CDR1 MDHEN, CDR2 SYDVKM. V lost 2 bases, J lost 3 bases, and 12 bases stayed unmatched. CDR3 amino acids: CASSLPPYWDSKETQYF. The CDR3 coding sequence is TGTGCCAGCAGTTTACCCCCGTATTGGGACAGCAAAGAGACCCAGTACTTC.

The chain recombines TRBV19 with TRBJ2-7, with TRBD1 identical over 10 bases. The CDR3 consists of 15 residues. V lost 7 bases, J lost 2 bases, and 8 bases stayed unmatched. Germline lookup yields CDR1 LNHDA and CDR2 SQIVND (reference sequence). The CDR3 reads CASNDGQGGPYEQYF. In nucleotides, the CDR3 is TGTGCCAGTAACGACGGACAGGGGGGCCCCTACGAGCAGTACTTC. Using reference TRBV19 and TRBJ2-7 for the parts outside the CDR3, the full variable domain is DGGITQSPKYLFRKEGQNVTLSCEQNLNHDAMYWYRQDPGQGLRLIYYSQIVNDFQKGDIAEGYSVSREKKESFPLTVTSAQKNPTAFYLCASNDGQGGPYEQYFGPGTRLTVT.